This T cell receptor (beta chain) was sequenced during a study of patients and donors after allogeneic stem cell transplantation. Germline values: CDR1 DFQATT, CDR2 SNEGSKA (reference sequence). This CDR3 is built from 16 residues. V was clipped by 4 bases and J by 3 bases; unmatched bases: 12. TCRdb itself ran the RT-PCR reads through MiXCR, one entry per CDR3 protein. The data show 160,000 or so distinct CDR3 sequences, approximately 24% seen once. The TCR was taken from a human donor who was either an allogeneic HSCT recipient or a stem cell or donor lymphocyte infusion donor (not recorded which). It is not recorded whose cells these are; they may come from a transplant donor. The source material was blood, either unsorted or a sorted T cell fraction (not recorded which). The V and J genes are TRBV20-1 and TRBJ1-2; TRBD1 matches at 9 bases. In DNA, the CDR3 is TGCAGTGCTAAATCCCCCCGGACAGGGGTCGACTATGGCTACACCTTC. This sequence encodes CSAKSPRTGVDYGYTF.